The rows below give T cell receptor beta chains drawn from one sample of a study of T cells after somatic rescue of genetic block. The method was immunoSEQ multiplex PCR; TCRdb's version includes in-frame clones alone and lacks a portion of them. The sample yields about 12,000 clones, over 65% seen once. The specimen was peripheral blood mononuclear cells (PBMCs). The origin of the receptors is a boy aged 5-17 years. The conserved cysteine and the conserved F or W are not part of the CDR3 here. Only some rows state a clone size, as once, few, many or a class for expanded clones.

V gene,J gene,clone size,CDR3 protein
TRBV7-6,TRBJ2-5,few,ASSLELFQETQY
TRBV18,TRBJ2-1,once,ASSSRDRGERGEYNEQF
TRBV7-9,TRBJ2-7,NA,ASSFSGQGAGEQY
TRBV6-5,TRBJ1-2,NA,ASSYTQQGFYGYT
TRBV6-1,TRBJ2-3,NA,ASSKAGASYSTQY
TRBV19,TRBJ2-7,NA,ASSLGSSYEQY
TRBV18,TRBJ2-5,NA,ASSLGVETQY
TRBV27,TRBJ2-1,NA,ASSLRLAGEVSAYNEQF
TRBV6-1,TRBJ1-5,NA,ASSGDSGSNQPQH
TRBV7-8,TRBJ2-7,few,ASSLGVAAEYEQY
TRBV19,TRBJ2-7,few,ASSIAAGSEQY
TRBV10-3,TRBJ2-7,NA,AISGLATGESSYEQY
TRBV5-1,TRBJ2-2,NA,ASSLWQGSTGELF
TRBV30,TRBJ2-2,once,AWSPGQGAGELF
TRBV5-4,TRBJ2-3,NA,ASSRQTSGVTDTQY
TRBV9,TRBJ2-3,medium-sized,ASSVIGQGPWGPDTQY
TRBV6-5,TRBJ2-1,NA,ASKIGLAVYNEQF
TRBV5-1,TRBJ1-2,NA,ASSNRQGGGYGYT
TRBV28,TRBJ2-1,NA,ASSPPGLHYNEQF
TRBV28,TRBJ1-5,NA,ASSPQRRGPQH
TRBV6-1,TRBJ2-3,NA,ASSRTSSKADTQY
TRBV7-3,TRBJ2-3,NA,ASSPGQGAQY
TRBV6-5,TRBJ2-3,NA,ASSQGSDTQY
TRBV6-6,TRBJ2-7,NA,AITQQASSYEQY
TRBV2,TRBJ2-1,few,ASSGGQF
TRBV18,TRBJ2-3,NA,ASSPTGTGFTDTQY
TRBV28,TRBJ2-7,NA,TSSYPGAGKGYEQY
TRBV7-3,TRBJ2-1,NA,ASSPHSWTSGSGEQF
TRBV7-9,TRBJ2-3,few,ASSRPTSGTDTQY
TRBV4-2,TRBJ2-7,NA,ASSQGGAGYEQY
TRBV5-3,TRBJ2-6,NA,ARKFQGEQSRANVLT
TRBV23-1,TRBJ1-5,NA,ASRPGIGQPQH
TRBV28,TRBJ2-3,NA,ASSNGQVKPTQY
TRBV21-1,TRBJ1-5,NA,ASTGGDNQPQH
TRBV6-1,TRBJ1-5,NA,ASSAGTGANQPQH
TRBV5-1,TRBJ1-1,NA,ASSFDGWGTEAF
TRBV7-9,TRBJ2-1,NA,ASSSDLAGEQF